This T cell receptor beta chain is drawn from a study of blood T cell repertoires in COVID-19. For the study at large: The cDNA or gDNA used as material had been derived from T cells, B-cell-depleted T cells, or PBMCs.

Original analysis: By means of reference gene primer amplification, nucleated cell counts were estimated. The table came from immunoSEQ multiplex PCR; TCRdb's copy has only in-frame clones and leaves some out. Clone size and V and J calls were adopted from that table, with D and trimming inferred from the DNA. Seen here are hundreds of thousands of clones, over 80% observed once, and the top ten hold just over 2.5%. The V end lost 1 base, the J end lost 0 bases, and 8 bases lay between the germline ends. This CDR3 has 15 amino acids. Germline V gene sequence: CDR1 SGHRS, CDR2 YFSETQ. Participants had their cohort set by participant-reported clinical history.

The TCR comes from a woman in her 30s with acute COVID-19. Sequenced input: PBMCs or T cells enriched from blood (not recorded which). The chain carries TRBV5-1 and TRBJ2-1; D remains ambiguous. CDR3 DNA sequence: TGCGCCAGCAGCTTGTCCGACAACTCCTACAATGAGCAGTTCTTC. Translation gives CASSLSDNSYNEQFF.